This TCR beta chain was observed in a study of CD8 T cells in Susac syndrome. V lost 5 bases, J lost 4 bases, and 7 bases stayed unmatched. The CDR3 spans 14 residues. Germline V gene lookup returns CDR1 SQVTM and CDR2 ANQGSEA. Sequencing targeted TCR beta in T cells from blood (CD8+ and CD4+). The RNA, about 0.45 to 1 ug, was put through reverse transcription using random hexamers. Across 54 Vbeta and 13 Jbeta, immunoSEQ multiplex PCR amplified TCR beta CDR3. TCRdb analysed the immunoSEQ multiplex PCR reads with MiXCR anew, one entry per CDR3 protein. The table lists 73,000 or so distinct CDR3 sequences, about 95% of them singletons.

This clonotype was sampled from a human donor with multiple sclerosis. Sequencing was carried out using CD8+ T cells from PBMCs. The chain uses TRBV29-1 and TRBJ2-3; 9 bases map to TRBD1. The CDR3, as DNA: TGCAGCGTTCCCGGGACAGGGTACGCAGATACGCAGTATTTT. It encodes CSVPGTGYADTQYF.